Listed below are T cell receptor beta chains from one sample, sequenced in a study of identifying expanded T cells in peripheral blood. Here immunoSEQ multiplex PCR was the method, and the copy in TCRdb shows in-frame clones only, minus some. This table holds 100,000 to 110,000 clones, over 75% found once. The sequencing input was blood. The receptors come from a person aged 18 to 70 in good health. CDR3s include the opening cysteine and the closing phenylalanine or tryptophan.

TRBV30	TRBJ1-2	CAWSVQAGTGGGYTF
TRBV30	TRBJ1-2	CAWEQGLGGYTF
TRBV2	TRBJ2-4	CASIFGQGKNIQYF
TRBV18	TRBJ2-1	CASSPLASGIHEQFF
TRBV4-1	TRBJ2-7	CASSQTGEQYF
TRBV7-9	TRBJ1-2	CASSLNRAAGYTF
TRBV30	TRBJ1-3	CAWSGDSRNTIYF
TRBV9	TRBJ2-7	CASSRSGEGSVGQYF
TRBV19	TRBJ1-5	CASSRDRGRNQPQHF
TRBV13	TRBJ1-5	CASSLGGGNQPQHF
TRBV10-1	TRBJ1-1	CASSVGAATEAFF
TRBV5-1	TRBJ2-5	CASSVLRLAEETQYF
TRBV2	TRBJ1-1	CASRTGTGAPEAFF
TRBV7-2	TRBJ1-5	CASSSGKQPQHF
TRBV10-1	TRBJ2-2	CASSESSGRRTGELFF
TRBV5-1	TRBJ2-1	CASSLTGQRNEQFF
TRBV5-1	TRBJ1-1	CASSLFSPPRGPNGVYTEAFF
TRBV18	TRBJ2-1	CASSWDRVLYEQFF
TRBV2	TRBJ1-5	CASSEERPGPAGPQHF
TRBV27	TRBJ2-7	CASSPRTGGDRDEQYF
TRBV10-2	TRBJ1-2	CASSNGGNYGYTF
TRBV5-1	TRBJ1-6	CASSLEEVNSPLHF
TRBV19	TRBJ1-3	CASSIKAASGNTIYF
TRBV10-3	TRBJ2-7	CAISWGTGQGTYEQYF
TRBV7-6	TRBJ2-5	CASSSSETQYF
TRBV28	TRBJ2-7	CASSSPQHYEQYF